These 16 T cell receptor beta chains were all obtained from the same sample, sequenced in a study of cytomegalovirus exposure and HLA in healthy donors. The primer mix had 60 Vbeta and 13 Jbeta primers. Clones were read by immunoSEQ multiplex PCR, and TCRdb kept only the in-frame ones, dropping some. Here the sample spans around 62,000 clones, about three quarters being singletons. The specimen sequenced was PBMCs. Receptors were obtained from a male donor in good health and CMV-seropositive.

This chain links TRBV4-3 with TRBJ2-3; D is undetermined. V was cut by 4 bases and J by 0 bases, with 14 bases left in between. The CDR3 spans 16 residues. Germline V gives CDR1 LGHNA, CDR2 YSLEER. DNA for the CDR3: TGCGCCAGCAGCCCTCCCGATGAGGTTAGCACAGATACGCAGTATTTT. Its protein product is CASSPPDEVSTDTQYF.

V gene TRBV6-5 combines with J gene TRBJ2-2; a weak D match, TRBD2 (5 bases). CDR3 size: 15 residues. V was pared by 4 bases and J by 5 bases, with 14 bases between. The germline V gene has CDR1 MNHEY and CDR2 SVGAGI. CDR3 nucleotide sequence: TGTGCCAGCAGTTCCACCAATTCGGGAACCGGGGAGCTGTTTTTT. Protein sequence: CASSSTNSGTGELFF.

The chain employs TRBV5-6 and TRBJ1-2, with D perhaps matching TRBD1 (6 bases). Germline V gene lookup returns CDR1 SGHDT and CDR2 YYEEEE. The CDR3 is made up of 15 amino acids. Trimming cost V 0 bases and J 4 bases, with 13 bases left between them. CDR3 in amino acids: CASSLAGGAPYGYTF. CDR3 DNA: TGTGCCAGCAGCTTGGCTGGGGGCGCCCCCTATGGCTACACCTTC.

The V gene is TRBV19, the J gene TRBJ2-3; tentative D call: TRBD2 (6 bases). V gave up 5 bases and J gave up 2 bases, with 14 bases separating them. This CDR3 spans 15 amino acids. CDR1 and CDR2 (germline): LNHDA, SQIVND (reference sequence). The CDR3 DNA sequence: TGTGCCAGTAGTCCTAGGGACTTCACCACAGATACGCAGTATTTT. This codes for CASSPRDFTTDTQYF.

The V call is TRBV30, the J call TRBJ1-5, with D maybe TRBD1 (5 bases). The CDR3 spans 13 residues. Deletions cut 3 bases from V and 6 bases from J, with 12 bases between. Per germline, CDR1 GTSNPN and CDR2 SVGIG (reference sequence). As DNA, the CDR3 is TGTGCCTGGAGCCCTCAGGGAACTCAGCCCCAGCATTTT. The encoded protein is CAWSPQGTQPQHF.

This clone was observed a few times. The chain uses TRBV18 and TRBJ1-5, with TRBD1 matching 7 bases. The CDR3 runs 14 residues. Germline CDR1 reads KGHSH; CDR2 reads LQKENI. Losses at the gene ends were 3 bases for V and 4 bases for J; bases not matched to a gene: 3. CDR3 sequence (DNA): TGTGCCAGCTCACCGGGACAGCTTAATCAGCCCCAGCATTTT. As protein: CASSPGQLNQPQHF.

This chain uses TRBV11-2 with TRBJ2-7, with TRBD1 as a possible D gene (6 bases). Germline V gives CDR1 SGHAT, CDR2 FQNNGV. The CDR3 is made up of 15 amino acids. Trimming cost V 3 bases and J 5 bases, with 17 bases left between them. The CDR3 nucleotides read TGTGCCAGCAGCTTTTACAGGGCTGATATCGACGAGCAGTACTTC. It is translated as CASSFYRADIDEQYF.

This sequence joins TRBV6-1 and TRBJ2-3, with 11 bases matching TRBD2. The CDR3 covers 14 residues. The V gene's germline CDR1 is MNHNS and CDR2 SASEGT. Germline trimming cut 5 bases from V and 5 bases from J; bases unmatched to any gene: 3. The CDR3 region has the DNA TGTGCCAGCAGTCCTAGCGGGGGGATAGATACGCAGTATTTT. Translation gives CASSPSGGIDTQYF.

The chain combines TRBV7-2 with TRBJ2-7; 7 positions match TRBD1. V gave up 4 bases and J gave up 0 bases; unmatched junction bases: 6. CDR3 length: 15 residues. CDR1 is SGHTA, CDR2 FQGNSA, per germline. The CDR3 region is CASSWGQLSSYEQYF. The CDR3 DNA is TGTGCCAGCAGCTGGGGACAGCTCAGCTCCTACGAGCAGTACTTC. The variable domain in full, with the rest retrieved from reference TRBV7-2 and TRBJ2-7, is GAGVSQSPSNKVTEKGKDVELRCDPISGHTALYWYRQSLGQGLEFLIYFQGNSAPDKSGLPSDRFSAERTGGSVSTLTIQRTQQEDSAVYLCASSWGQLSSYEQYFGPGTRLTVT.

The chain carries TRBV30 and TRBJ2-7, with TRBD1 identical over 7 bases. The ends lost 5 bases at V and 6 bases at J; junction bases unmatched: 7. Germline V gene lookup returns CDR1 GTSNPN and CDR2 SVGIG (reference sequence). The length of the CDR3 is 12 residues. As DNA, the CDR3 is TGTGCCTGGGGTGACAGGGATTTCGAGCAGTACTTC. Translated, it gives CAWGDRDFEQYF.

The chain is built from TRBV11-2 and TRBJ2-7; D perhaps matches TRBD1 (6 bases). The CDR3 length is 16 residues. CDR1 is SGHAT and CDR2 is FQNNGV in the germline V gene. Trimming cost V 0 bases and J 2 bases, with 14 bases left between them. CDR3 sequence (DNA): TGTGCCAGCAGCTTAGATCGTTTCAGGGACACCTACGAGCAGTACTTC. It encodes CASSLDRFRDTYEQYF.

The chain combines TRBV6-6 with TRBJ2-1; 12 bases match TRBD2. The CDR3 loop spans 16 amino acids. Germline lookup yields CDR1 MNHNY and CDR2 SVGAGI (reference sequence). V was clipped by 6 bases and J by 9 bases; unmatched bases: 12. The CDR3 here is CASSTRLAGAWREQFF. The CDR3 DNA follows: TGTGCCAGCAGCACAAGACTAGCGGGGGCTTGGCGTGAGCAGTTCTTC.

The genes are TRBV27 and TRBJ2-7, with 10 bases that match TRBD2. V was clipped by 6 bases and J by 4 bases; unmatched bases: 15. Germline-derived CDR1 and CDR2 are MNHEY and SMNVEV (reference sequence). The CDR3 totals 17 residues. Written as DNA, the CDR3 is TGTGCCAGCAGCTCTATACTAGCGGGGATCCTTTCTTACGAGCAGTACTTC. As protein: CASSSILAGILSYEQYF.

This clone was observed a handful of times. Sequence at one end of the junction differs from germline and may be a read error. The rearrangement joins TRBV5-1 to TRBJ1-1, with D possibly being TRBD1 (5 bases). This CDR3 comprises 16 residues. From germline, CDR1 is SGHRS and CDR2 YFSETQ. The CDR3 loop is CAGSLRQGRVNTEAFF. CDR3 coding DNA: TGCGCCGGCAGCTTGCGTCAGGGTAGAGTGAACACTGAAGCTTTCTTT.

The gene calls are TRBV4-2 and TRBJ1-2; weak D call: TRBD1 (6 bases). Per the germline V gene, CDR1 is LGHNA and CDR2 is YNFKEQ. This CDR3 has 14 amino acids. V lost 4 bases to trimming and J lost 4 bases, with 13 bases between them. The CDR3 DNA reads TGTGCCAGCAGCCCGATAGGACAGACCTATGGCTACACCTTC. Its protein is CASSPIGQTYGYTF.

CDR3 bases: TGTGCCAGCCTCTACCGCGAGGAGCTTAAGTTCGGGACCCAGTACTTC. Translating gives CASLYREELKFGTQYF. The chain combines TRBV21-1 with TRBJ2-5; the table names TRBD2, a call not compared with the DNA. TRBV21-1 is reported as a pseudogene. The CDR3 totals 16 residues.